The present TCR beta chain was sequenced within a study of cytomegalovirus exposure and HLA in healthy donors. Comment on this clone: The target antigen is unknown.

This CDR3 spans 13 amino acids. Germline V gene sequence: CDR1 GTSNPN, CDR2 SVGIG (reference sequence). Trimming took off 3 bases at V and 5 bases at J, with 11 bases between the two ends. Both 60 Vbeta primers and 13 Jbeta primers went into the PCR. This table comes from immunoSEQ multiplex PCR, and its TCRdb copy is limited to in-frame clones, with some not included. The table shows around 220,000 clones, with roughly 79% occurring only once. Study-level points and caveats: Indistinguishable V segments, including TRBV6-2 and TRBV6-3, were excluded.

This cohort consisted of healthy bone marrow donors. Sequences were obtained from PBMCs. The TCR originated in a young man in good health and CMV-seronegative. The chain employs TRBV30 and TRBJ1-5, with D perhaps TRBD1 (5 bases). The CDR3, as DNA: TGTGCCTGGAGAGGGGCAGTAGATCAGCCCCAGCATTTT. Translation: CAWRGAVDQPQHF.